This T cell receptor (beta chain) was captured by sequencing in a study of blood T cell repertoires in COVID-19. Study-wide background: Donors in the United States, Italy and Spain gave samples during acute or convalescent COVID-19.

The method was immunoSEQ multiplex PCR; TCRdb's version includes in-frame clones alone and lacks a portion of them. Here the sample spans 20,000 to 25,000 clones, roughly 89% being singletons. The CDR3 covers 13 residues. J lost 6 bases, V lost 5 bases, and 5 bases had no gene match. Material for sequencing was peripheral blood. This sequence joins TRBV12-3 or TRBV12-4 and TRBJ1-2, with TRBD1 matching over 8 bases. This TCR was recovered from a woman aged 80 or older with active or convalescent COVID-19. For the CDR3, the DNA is TGTGCCAGCAGTCTGGGACAGGTGAATGGCTACACCTTC. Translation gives CASSLGQVNGYTF.